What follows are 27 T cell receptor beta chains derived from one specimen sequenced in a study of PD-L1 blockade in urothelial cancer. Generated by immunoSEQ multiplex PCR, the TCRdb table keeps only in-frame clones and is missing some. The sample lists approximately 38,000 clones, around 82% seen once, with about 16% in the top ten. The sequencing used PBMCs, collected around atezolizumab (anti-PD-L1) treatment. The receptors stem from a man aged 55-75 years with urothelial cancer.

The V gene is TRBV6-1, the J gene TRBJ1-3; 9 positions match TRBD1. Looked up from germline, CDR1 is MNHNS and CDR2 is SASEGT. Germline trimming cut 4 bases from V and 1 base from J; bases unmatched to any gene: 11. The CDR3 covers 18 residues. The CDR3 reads CASSVGSGDRVSGNTIYF. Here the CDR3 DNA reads TGTGCCAGCAGTGTTGGAAGCGGGGACAGGGTATCTGGAAACACCATATATTTT.

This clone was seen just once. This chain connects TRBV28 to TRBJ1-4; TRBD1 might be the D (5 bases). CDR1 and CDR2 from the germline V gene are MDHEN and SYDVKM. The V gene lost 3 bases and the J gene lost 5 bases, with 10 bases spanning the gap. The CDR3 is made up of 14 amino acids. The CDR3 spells CASSFRAINEKLFF. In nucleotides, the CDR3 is TGTGCCAGCAGTTTCAGGGCGATAAATGAAAAACTGTTTTTT.

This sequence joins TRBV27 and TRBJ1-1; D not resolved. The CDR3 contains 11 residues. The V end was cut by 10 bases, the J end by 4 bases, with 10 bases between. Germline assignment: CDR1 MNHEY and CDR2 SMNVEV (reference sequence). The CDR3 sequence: CAIQEGTEAFF. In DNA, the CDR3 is TGTGCCATCCAGGAAGGCACTGAAGCTTTCTTT.

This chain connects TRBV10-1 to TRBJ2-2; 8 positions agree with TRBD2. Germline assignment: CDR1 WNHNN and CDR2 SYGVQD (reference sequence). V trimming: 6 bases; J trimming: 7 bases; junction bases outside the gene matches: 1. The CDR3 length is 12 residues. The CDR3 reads CASRGLDGELFF. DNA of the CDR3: TGCGCCAGCAGGGGACTAGACGGGGAGCTGTTTTTT.

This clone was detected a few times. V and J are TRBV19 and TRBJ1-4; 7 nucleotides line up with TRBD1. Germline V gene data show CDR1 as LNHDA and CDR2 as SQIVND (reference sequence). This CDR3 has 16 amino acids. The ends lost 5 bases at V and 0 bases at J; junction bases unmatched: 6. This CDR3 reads CASSFGTVATNEKLFF. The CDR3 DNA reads TGTGCCAGTAGTTTTGGGACAGTCGCAACTAATGAAAAACTGTTTTTT.

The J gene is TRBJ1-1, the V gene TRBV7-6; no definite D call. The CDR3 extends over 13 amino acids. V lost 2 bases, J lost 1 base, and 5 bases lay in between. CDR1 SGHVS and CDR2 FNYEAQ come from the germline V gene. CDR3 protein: CASSLSWNTEAFF. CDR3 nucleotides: TGTGCCAGCAGCTTATCTTGGAACACTGAAGCTTTCTTT. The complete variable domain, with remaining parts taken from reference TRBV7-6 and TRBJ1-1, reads GAGVSQSPRYKVTKRGQDVALRCDPISGHVSLYWYRQALGQGPEFLTYFNYEAQQDKSGLPNDRFSAERPEGSISTLTIQRTEQRDSAMYRCASSLSWNTEAFFGQGTRLTVV.

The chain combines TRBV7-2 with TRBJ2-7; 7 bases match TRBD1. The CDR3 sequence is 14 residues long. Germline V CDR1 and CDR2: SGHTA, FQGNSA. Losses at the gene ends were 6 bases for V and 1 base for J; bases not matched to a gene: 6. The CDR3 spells CASSHGQASYEQYF. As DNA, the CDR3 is TGTGCCAGCAGTCACGGACAGGCTTCCTACGAGCAGTACTTC.

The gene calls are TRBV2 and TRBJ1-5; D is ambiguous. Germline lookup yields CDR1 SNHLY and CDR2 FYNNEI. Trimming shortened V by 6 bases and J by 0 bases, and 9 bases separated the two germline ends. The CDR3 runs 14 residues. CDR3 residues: CASRADFSNQPQHF. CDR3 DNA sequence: TGTGCCAGCAGGGCCGACTTTAGCAATCAGCCCCAGCATTTT. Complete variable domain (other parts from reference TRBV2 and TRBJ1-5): EPEVTQTPSHQVTQMGQEVILRCVPISNHLYFYWYRQILGQKVEFLVSFYNNEISEKSEIFDDQFSVERPDGSNFTLKIRSTKLEDSAMYFCASRADFSNQPQHFGDGTRLSIL.

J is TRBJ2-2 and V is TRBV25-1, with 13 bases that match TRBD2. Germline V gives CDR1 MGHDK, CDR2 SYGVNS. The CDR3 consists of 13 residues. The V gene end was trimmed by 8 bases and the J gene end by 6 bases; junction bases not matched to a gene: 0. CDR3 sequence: CASGLAGAGELFF. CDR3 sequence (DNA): TGTGCCAGCGGACTAGCGGGGGCCGGGGAGCTGTTTTTT.

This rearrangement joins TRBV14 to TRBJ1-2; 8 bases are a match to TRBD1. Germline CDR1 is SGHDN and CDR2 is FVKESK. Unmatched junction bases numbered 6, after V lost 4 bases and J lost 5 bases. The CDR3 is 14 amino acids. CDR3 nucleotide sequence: TGTGCCAGCAGCCTGGACAGGGTCGGGTATGGCTACACCTTC. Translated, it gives CASSLDRVGYGYTF.

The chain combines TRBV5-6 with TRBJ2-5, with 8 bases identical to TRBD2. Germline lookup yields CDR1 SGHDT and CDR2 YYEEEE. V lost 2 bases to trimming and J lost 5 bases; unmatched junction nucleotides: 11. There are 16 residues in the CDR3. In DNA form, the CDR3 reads TGTGCCAGCAGCTTATACCGAGCGGGAGCTCGGGAGACCCAGTACTTC. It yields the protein CASSLYRAGARETQYF.

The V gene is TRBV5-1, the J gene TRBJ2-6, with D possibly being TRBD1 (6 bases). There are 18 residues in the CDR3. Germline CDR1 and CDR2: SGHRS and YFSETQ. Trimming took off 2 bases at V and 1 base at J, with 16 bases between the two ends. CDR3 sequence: CASSFRTVTLSGANVLTF. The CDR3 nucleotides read TGCGCCAGCAGCTTCCGGACAGTTACCCTTTCTGGGGCCAACGTCCTGACTTTC.

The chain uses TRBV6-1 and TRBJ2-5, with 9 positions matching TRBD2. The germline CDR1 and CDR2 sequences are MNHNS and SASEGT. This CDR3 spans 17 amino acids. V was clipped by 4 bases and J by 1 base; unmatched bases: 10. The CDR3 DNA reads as TGTGCCAGCAGTGGAGCGCCTAGCGGGACTTTCCAAGAGACCCAGTACTTC. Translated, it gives CASSGAPSGTFQETQYF.

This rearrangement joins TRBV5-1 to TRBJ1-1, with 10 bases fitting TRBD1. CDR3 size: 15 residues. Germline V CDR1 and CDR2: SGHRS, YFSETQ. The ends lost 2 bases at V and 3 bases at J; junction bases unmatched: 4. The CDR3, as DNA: TGCGCCAGCAGCTTCGGGACAGGGGAGGACACTGAAGCTTTCTTT. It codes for CASSFGTGEDTEAFF.

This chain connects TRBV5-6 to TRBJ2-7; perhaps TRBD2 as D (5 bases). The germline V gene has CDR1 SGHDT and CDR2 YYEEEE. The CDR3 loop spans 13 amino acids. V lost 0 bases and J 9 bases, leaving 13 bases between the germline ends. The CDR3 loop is CASSLVWGRGQYF. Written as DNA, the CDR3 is TGTGCCAGCAGCTTGGTATGGGGTCGGGGGCAGTACTTC.

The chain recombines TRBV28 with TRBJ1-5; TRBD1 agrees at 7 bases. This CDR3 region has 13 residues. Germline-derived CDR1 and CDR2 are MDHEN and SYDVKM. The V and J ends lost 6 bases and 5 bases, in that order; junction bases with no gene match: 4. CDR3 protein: CASREQGDQPQHF. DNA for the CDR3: TGTGCCAGCAGGGAGCAGGGGGATCAGCCCCAGCATTTT.

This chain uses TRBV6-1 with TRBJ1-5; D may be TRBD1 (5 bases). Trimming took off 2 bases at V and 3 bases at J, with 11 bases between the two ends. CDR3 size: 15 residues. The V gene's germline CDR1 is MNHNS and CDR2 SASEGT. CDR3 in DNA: TGTGCCAGCAGTGAACAGGGTTCGAACAATCAGCCCCAGCATTTT. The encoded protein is CASSEQGSNNQPQHF.

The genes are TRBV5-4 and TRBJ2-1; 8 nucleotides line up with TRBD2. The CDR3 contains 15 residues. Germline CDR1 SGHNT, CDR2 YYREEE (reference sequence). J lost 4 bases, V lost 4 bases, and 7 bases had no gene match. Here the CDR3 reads CASSETSGGYNEQFF. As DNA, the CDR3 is TGTGCCAGCAGCGAAACTAGCGGCGGGTACAATGAGCAGTTCTTC.

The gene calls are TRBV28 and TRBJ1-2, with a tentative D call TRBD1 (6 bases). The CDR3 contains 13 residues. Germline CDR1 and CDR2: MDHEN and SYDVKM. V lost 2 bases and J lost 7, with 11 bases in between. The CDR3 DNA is TGTGCCAGCAGTTTACAGGGGACGGGTGGCTACACCTTC. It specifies CASSLQGTGGYTF.

This CDR3 reads CASSFGADTQYF. In DNA, the CDR3 is TGTGCCAGCAGCTTCGGAGCAGATACGCAGTATTTT. The chain has TRBV7-2 and TRBJ2-3; D is ambiguous. Germline-derived CDR1 and CDR2 are SGHTA and FQGNSA. The CDR3 has 12 amino acids. V dropped 3 bases and J dropped 4 bases, with 5 bases sitting between them.

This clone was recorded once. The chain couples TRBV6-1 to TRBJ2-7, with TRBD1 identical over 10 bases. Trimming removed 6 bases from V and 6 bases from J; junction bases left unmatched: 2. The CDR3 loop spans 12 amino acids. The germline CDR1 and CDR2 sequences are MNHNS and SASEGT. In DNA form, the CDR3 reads TGTGCCAGCAGAGACAGGGGGCCCGAGCAGTACTTC. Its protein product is CASRDRGPEQYF.

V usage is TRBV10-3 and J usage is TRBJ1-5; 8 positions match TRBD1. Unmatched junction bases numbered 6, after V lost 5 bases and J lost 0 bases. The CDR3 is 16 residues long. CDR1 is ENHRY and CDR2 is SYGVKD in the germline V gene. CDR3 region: CAISNYQGASNQPQHF. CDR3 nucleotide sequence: TGTGCCATCAGTAATTACCAGGGGGCTAGCAATCAGCCCCAGCATTTT.

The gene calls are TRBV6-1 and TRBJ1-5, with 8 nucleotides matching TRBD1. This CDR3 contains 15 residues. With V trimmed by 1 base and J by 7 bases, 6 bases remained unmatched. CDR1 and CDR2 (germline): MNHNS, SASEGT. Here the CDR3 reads CASSEGTGSSQPQHF. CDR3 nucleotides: TGTGCCAGCAGTGAAGGGACAGGGTCTAGCCAGCCCCAGCATTTT.

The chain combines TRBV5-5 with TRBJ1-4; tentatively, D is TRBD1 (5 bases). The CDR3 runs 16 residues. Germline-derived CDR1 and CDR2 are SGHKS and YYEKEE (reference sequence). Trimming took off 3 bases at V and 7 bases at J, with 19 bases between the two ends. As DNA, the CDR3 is TGTGCCAGCAGCTGGGTCACAGGAAGGGGTGCTGAAAAACTGTTTTTT. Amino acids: CASSWVTGRGAEKLFF.

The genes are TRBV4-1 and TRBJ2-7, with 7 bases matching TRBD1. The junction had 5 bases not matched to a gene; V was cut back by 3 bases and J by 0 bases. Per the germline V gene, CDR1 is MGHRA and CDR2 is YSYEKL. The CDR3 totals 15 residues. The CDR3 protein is CASSQVAGGSYEQYF. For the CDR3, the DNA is TGCGCCAGCAGCCAGGTGGCAGGGGGCTCCTACGAGCAGTACTTC.

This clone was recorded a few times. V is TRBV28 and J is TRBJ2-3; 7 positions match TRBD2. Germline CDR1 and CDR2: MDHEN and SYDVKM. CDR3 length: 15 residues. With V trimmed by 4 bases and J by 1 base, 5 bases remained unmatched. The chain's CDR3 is CASSSAGLGTDTQYF. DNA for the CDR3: TGTGCCAGCAGTTCAGCGGGACTTGGCACAGATACGCAGTATTTT.

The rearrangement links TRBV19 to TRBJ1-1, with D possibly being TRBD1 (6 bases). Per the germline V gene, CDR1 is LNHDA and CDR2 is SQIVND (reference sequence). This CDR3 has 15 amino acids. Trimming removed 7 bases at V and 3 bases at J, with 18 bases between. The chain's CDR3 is CASNTRGGIYTEAFF. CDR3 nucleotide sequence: TGTGCCAGTAATACGAGGGGGGGAATATACACTGAAGCTTTCTTT.